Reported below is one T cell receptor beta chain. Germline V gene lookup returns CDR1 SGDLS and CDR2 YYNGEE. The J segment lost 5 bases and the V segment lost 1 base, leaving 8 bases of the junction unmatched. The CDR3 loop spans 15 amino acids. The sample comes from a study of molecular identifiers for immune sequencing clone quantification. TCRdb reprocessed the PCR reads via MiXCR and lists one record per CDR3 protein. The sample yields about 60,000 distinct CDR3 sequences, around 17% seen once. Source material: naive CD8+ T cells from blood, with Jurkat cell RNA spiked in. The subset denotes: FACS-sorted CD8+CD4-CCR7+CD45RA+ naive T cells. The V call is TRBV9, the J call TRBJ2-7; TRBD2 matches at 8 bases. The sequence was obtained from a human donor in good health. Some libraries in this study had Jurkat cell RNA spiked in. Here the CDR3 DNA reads TGTGCCAGCAGCGTAAATCACGGGAGGGCGCACGAGCAGTACTTC. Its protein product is CASSVNHGRAHEQYF.